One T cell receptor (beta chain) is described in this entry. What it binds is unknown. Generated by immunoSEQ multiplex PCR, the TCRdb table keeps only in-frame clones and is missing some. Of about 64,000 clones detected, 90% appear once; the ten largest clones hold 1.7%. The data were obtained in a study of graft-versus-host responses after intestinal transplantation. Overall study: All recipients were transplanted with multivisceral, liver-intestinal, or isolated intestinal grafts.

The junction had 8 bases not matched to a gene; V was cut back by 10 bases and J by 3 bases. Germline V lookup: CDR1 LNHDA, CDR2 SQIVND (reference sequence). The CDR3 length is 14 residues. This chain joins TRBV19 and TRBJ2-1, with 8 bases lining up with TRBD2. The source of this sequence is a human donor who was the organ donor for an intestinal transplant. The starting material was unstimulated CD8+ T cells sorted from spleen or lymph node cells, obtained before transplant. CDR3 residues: CAIRAREDYNEQFF. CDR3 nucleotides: TGTGCCATTCGGGCGCGGGAGGACTACAATGAGCAGTTCTTC.